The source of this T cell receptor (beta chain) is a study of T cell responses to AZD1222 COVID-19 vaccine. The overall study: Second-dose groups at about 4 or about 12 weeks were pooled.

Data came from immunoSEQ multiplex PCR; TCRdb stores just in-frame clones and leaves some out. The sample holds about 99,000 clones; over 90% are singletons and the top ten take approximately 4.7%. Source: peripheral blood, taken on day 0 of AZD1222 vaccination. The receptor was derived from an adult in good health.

The CDR3, as DNA: TGTGCCACCAGTGATGAGGGGGCGAGTACCGGGGAGCTGTTTTTT. Residues: CATSDEGASTGELFF. V and J are TRBV24-1 and TRBJ2-2; 7 nucleotides match TRBD1. V was pared by 3 bases and J by 5 bases, with 5 bases of the junction left unmatched. CDR3 length equals 15 residues. From germline, CDR1 is KGHDR and CDR2 SFDVKD.